The next 8 T cell receptor beta chains were all read from a single sample in a study of T cell repertoires in ileal Crohn's disease. Clones were sequenced by immunoSEQ multiplex PCR, and TCRdb holds only the in-frame ones, with some missing. The sample includes 3,700 or so clones, around 85% of them seen just once. The time point denotes: neoterminal ileum biopsy at postoperative endoscopy, about 6 months after surgery. Source material: ileal tissue. The receptors derive from an adult with Crohn's disease.

The V call is TRBV7-8, the J call TRBJ2-1; TRBD1 might be the D (6 bases). CDR3 size: 13 residues. Germline V lookup: CDR1 SGHVS, CDR2 FQNEAQ. The V end was cut by 3 bases, the J end by 4 bases, with 7 bases between. For the CDR3, the DNA is TGTGCCAGCAGCTTGGACAGATACAATGAGCAGTTCTTC. Translation gives CASSLDRYNEQFF.

This sequence joins TRBV7-9 and TRBJ2-7, with 8 bases lining up with TRBD1. This CDR3 comprises 14 residues. The trim removed 4 bases at V and 3 bases at J, leaving 5 bases unmatched. From germline, CDR1 is SEHNR and CDR2 FQNEAQ (reference sequence). The CDR3 DNA is TGTGCCAGCAGCTCGGGACAGGCCCACTACGAGCAGTACTTC. Translated, it gives CASSSGQAHYEQYF.

On this clone itself: The sample contains more than one DNA sequence encoding this CDR3. The chain recombines TRBV5-4 with TRBJ2-7; 8 bases agree with TRBD1. Losses at the gene ends were 2 bases for V and 6 bases for J; bases not matched to a gene: 1. This CDR3 is built from 12 residues. Germline CDR1 and CDR2: SGHNT and YYREEE (reference sequence). The CDR3 loop reads CASSFDRGEQYF. The CDR3 DNA reads as TGTGCCAGCAGCTTCGACAGGGGCGAGCAGTACTTC.

In regard to this clone: This specimen includes other DNA sequences encoding the same CDR3. The chain uses TRBV5-6 and TRBJ1-4; the D is unclear. From germline, CDR1 is SGHDT and CDR2 YYEEEE. CDR3 length: 16 amino acids. V lost 4 bases and J lost 0, with 13 bases in between. CDR3 residues: CASSPASVPTNEKLFF. The CDR3 DNA reads as TGTGCCAGCAGCCCTGCCTCGGTCCCAACTAATGAAAAACTGTTTTTT. Drawing the rest from reference TRBV5-6 and TRBJ1-4, the complete variable domain is DAGVTQSPTHLIKTRGQQVTLRCSPKSGHDTVSWYQQALGQGPQFIFQYYEEEERQRGNFPDRFSGHQFPNYSSELNVNALLLGDSALYLCASSPASVPTNEKLFFGSGTQLSVL.

The genes are TRBV7-6 and TRBJ1-1; D call uncertain. CDR1 and CDR2 from the germline V gene are SGHVS and FNYEAQ. The CDR3 has 14 residues. With 5 bases removed from V and 2 bases from J, the gap between germline ends came to 12 bases. The chain's CDR3 is CASSLNPGNTEAFF. The CDR3 DNA is TGTGCCAGCAGCCTAAATCCGGGTAACACTGAAGCTTTCTTT. The full variable domain, its missing parts supplied by reference TRBV7-6 and TRBJ1-1, is GAGVSQSPRYKVTKRGQDVALRCDPISGHVSLYWYRQALGQGPEFLTYFNYEAQQDKSGLPNDRFSAERPEGSISTLTIQRTEQRDSAMYRCASSLNPGNTEAFFGQGTRLTVV.

This rearrangement joins TRBV6-9 to TRBJ1-6, with 9 bases lining up with TRBD1. This CDR3 is 12 amino acids long. Germline lookup yields CDR1 MNHGY and CDR2 SVAAGI. The CDR3 here is CVLGQGSSPLHF. In DNA, the CDR3 is TGTGTACTGGGACAGGGCAGCTCACCCCTCCACTTT.

This rearrangement joins TRBV28 to TRBJ2-7; tentative D call: TRBD2 (6 bases). The CDR3 runs to 14 residues. V lost 7 bases and J lost 6, with 19 bases in between. The germline V gene encodes CDR1 MDHEN and CDR2 SYDVKM. CDR3 DNA sequence: TGTGCCAGCACCCCAGGACTATCCAGCAGCGAGCAGTACTTC. It encodes CASTPGLSSSEQYF.

V gene TRBV5-1 combines with J gene TRBJ2-1, with no clear D. V lost 5 bases and J lost 8, with 11 bases in between. CDR1 is SGHRS, CDR2 YFSETQ, per germline. The CDR3 spans 12 residues. CDR3 region: CASSYSQDEQFF. DNA of the CDR3: TGCGCCAGCAGTTACAGTCAGGATGAGCAGTTCTTC.